This TCR beta chain derives from a study of shared clonotypes between healthy human individuals. Repertoires were generated with immunoSEQ multiplex PCR, while TCRdb's copy carries only in-frame clones and drops some. The table records around 640,000 clones, roughly 95% of them present only once. The CDR3 extends over 14 amino acids. The V gene's germline CDR1 is SQVTM and CDR2 ANQGSEA. With V trimmed by 6 bases and J by 4 bases, 6 bases remained unmatched. The naive CD8 fraction comprised CD45RO-negative cells positively selected for CCR7 and excluded terminally differentiated effector memory CD45RA+ cells.

Sample: naive CD8+ T cells sorted from blood. This receptor was obtained from a woman between 25 and 40 years old in good health. The rearrangement uses TRBV29-1 and TRBJ2-3; 11 bases are a match to TRBD1. CDR3 protein: CSVPDRGLPDTQYF. The CDR3 coding sequence is TGCAGCGTCCCGGACAGGGGGCTCCCAGATACGCAGTATTTT.